The present T cell receptor beta chain was sequenced within a study of blood T cell repertoires in COVID-19. The Seattle site enrolled patients during active infection and followed them longitudinally. Measured with immunoSEQ multiplex PCR; TCRdb has only the in-frame clones, and not every one. The sample has approximately 270,000 clones, about four fifths seen once. CDR1 and CDR2 from the germline V gene are SQVTM and ANQGSEA. The CDR3 runs 15 residues. Between the trimmed V and J ends, which lost 6 bases and 0 bases, there was a span of 12 bases. The specimen sequenced was peripheral blood. V gene TRBV29-1 combines with J gene TRBJ2-6; D gene ambiguous. The clonotype comes from a person aged 70 to 85 with COVID-19, enrolled during active disease. The CDR3 spells CSVTAISSGANVLTF. CDR3 bases: TGCAGCGTAACAGCCATCAGCTCTGGGGCCAACGTCCTGACTTTC.